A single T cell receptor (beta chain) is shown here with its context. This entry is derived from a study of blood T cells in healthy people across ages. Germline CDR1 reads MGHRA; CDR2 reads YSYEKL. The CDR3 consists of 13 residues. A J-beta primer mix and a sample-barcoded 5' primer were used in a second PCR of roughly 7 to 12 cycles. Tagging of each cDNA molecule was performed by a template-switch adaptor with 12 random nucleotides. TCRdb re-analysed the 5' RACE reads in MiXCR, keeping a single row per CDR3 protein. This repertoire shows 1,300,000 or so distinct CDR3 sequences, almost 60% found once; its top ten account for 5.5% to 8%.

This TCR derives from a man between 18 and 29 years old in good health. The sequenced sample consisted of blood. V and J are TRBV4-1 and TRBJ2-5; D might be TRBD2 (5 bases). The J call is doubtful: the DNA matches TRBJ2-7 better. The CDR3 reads CASSRTSTNEQYF. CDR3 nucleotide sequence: TGCGCCAGCAGCCGAACTAGTACCAACGAGCAGTACTTC.